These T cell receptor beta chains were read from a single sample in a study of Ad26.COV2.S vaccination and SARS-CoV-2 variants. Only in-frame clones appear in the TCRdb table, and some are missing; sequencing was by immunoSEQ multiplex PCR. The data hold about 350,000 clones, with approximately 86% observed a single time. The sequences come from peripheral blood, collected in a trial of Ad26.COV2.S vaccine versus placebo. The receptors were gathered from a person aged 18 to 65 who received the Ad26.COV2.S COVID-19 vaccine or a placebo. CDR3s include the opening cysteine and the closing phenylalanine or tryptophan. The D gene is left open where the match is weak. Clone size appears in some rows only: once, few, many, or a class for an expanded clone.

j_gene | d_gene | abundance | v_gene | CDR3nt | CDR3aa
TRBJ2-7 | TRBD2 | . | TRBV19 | TGTGCCAGTAGTATAGCGAGCGGGGGAGAGACCTACGAGCAGTACTTC | CASSIASGGETYEQYF
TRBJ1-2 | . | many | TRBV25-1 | TGTGCCAGCAGTGAACCCTCCCTCGGGGGAGATGGCTACACCTTC | CASSEPSLGGDGYTF
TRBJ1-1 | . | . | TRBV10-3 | TGTGCCATCAGTGAGTCGGGGCAGACTGAAGCTTTCTTT | CAISESGQTEAFF
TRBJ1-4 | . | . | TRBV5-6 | TGTGCCAGCAGCCCCACGGCAGGACCCACGGCTAATGAAAAACTGTTTTTT | CASSPTAGPTANEKLFF
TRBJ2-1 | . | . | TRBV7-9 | TGTGCCAGCAGCTTAGTGAGGGTTGAGCAGTTCTTC | CASSLVRVEQFF
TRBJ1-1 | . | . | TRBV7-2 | TGTGCCAGCAGCTTAGTTGTAGGGGGTTTCGCTGAAGCTTTCTTT | CASSLVVGGFAEAFF
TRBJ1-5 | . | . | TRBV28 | TGTGCCAGCAGTTTACCAGGGGCTTCTCAGCCCCAGCATTTT | CASSLPGASQPQHF
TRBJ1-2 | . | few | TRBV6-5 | TGTGCCAGCACTCTCGGGACTACTAACTATGGCTACACCTTC | CASTLGTTNYGYTF
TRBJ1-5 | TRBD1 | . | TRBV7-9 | TGTGCCAGCAGTTCACACGGGACAGGGGTAAATCAGCCCCAGCATTTT | CASSSHGTGVNQPQHF
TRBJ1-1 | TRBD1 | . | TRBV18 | TGTGCCAGCTCACAGACAGGGGGCACTGAAGCTTTCTTT | CASSQTGGTEAFF
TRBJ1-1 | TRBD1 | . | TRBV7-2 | TGTGCCAGCAGCTACCGACAGGGCCCTATGAACACTGAAGCTTTCTTT | CASSYRQGPMNTEAFF
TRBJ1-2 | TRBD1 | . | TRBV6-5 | TGTGCCAGCAGGAGGACAGGGGGTGGCTACACCTTC | CASRRTGGGYTF
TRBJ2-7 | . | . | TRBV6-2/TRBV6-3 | TGTGCCAGCAGCTCCCCCCCCCTGGGGTCCTACGAGCAGTACTTC | CASSSPPLGSYEQYF
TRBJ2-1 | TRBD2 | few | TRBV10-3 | TGTGCCATCAGTGACCTGAGGACTAGCGGGGCTCCCTCCTACAATGAGCAGTTCTTC | CAISDLRTSGAPSYNEQFF
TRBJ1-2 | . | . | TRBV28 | TGTGCCAGCAGTAGTTCATTGGGTCGGTATGGCTACACCTTC | CASSSSLGRYGYTF
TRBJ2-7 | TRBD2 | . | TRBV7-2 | TGTGCCAGCAGCGGTAGAGTTCGGGGGGGCAGGGATTCCGACGAGCAGTACTTC | CASSGRVRGGRDSDEQYF
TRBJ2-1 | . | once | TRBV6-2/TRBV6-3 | TGTGCCAGCAGTTATTTGGGCCGTTACAATGAGCAGTTCTTC | CASSYLGRYNEQFF
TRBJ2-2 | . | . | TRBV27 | TGTGCCAGCTGTCCAGCAGAGAACACCGGGGAGCTGTTTTTT | CASCPAENTGELFF
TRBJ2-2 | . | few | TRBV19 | TGTGCCAGTTCGGATGGGAACACCGGGGAGCTGTTTTTT | CASSDGNTGELFF
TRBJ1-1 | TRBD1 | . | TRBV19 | TGTGCCAGTAGAGGTAAACGACAGGGTGCCACTGAAGCTTTCTTT | CASRGKRQGATEAFF
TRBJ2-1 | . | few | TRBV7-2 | TGTGCCAGCAGCCCGAGCTCCTACAATGAGCAGTTCTTC | CASSPSSYNEQFF
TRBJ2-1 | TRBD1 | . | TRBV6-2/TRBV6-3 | TGTGCCAGCAGTTACACCGGGACAGGGACCAATGAGCAGTTCTTC | CASSYTGTGTNEQFF
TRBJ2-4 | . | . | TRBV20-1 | TGCAGTGCAAACAGGGAGAACATTCAGTACTTC | CSANRENIQYF
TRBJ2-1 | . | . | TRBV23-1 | TGCGCCAGCAGTCAATCGACAGGTTCCTACAATGAGCAGTTCTTC | CASSQSTGSYNEQFF
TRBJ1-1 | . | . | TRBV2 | TGTGCCAGCGGCAGGGGGAACACTGAAGCTTTCTTT | CASGRGNTEAFF
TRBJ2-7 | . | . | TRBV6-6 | TGTGCCAGCAGTTACTCGGACGGGTTCTACGAGCAGTACTTC | CASSYSDGFYEQYF
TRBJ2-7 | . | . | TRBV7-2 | TGTGCCAGCAGCTTAGGAGTCGTCTACGAGCAGTACTTC | CASSLGVVYEQYF
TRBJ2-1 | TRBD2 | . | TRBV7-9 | TGTGCCAGCAGCTTACCCCTAGCGCGGGAGTATGAGCAGTTCTTC | CASSLPLAREYEQFF
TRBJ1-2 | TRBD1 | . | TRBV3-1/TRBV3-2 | TGTGCCAGCAGCCAATTTATACAGGGGGCTTACTATGGCTACACCTTC | CASSQFIQGAYYGYTF
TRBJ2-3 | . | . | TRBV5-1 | TGCGCCAGCAGCTGGAGCGGGCGGGGGCCCTTGAGAGATACGCAGTATTTT | CASSWSGRGPLRDTQYF
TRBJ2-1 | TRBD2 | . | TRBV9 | TGTGCCAGCAGCGTCGCGGGGGGTACGTACAATGAGCAGTTCTTC | CASSVAGGTYNEQFF
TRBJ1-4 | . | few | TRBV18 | TGTGCCAGCTCACAGGGTAACCGGGAAAAACTGTTTTTT | CASSQGNREKLFF
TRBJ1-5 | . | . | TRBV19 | TGTGCCAGTAGTACCCTCGCCCGGGGGTACAGTCAGCCCCAGCATTTT | CASSTLARGYSQPQHF
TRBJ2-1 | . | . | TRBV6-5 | TGTGCCAGCAGCCAAGACGGTGAGCAGTTCTTC | CASSQDGEQFF
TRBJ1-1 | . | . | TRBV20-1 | TGCAGTGCTTTGGGAACTGAAGCTTTCTTT | CSALGTEAFF
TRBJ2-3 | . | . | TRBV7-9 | TGTGCCAGCAGCCCGGGTCAGGGGACAGATACGCAGTATTTT | CASSPGQGTDTQYF
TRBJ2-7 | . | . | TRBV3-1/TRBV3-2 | TGTGCCAGCAGCCAAGATTTGGGGACACCCTACGAGCAGTACTTC | CASSQDLGTPYEQYF
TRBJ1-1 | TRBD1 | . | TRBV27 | TGTGCCAGCAGTACAGGGGGGAGGACTGAAGCTTTCTTT | CASSTGGRTEAFF
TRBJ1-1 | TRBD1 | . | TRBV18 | TGTGCCAGCTCATCCTCGGGGACAGGTCTAAGCACTGAAGCTTTCTTT | CASSSSGTGLSTEAFF
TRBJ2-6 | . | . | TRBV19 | TGTGCCAGTAGTATAGCGGCTGGGGCCAACGTCCTGACTTTC | CASSIAAGANVLTF
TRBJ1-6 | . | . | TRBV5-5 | TGTGCCAGCAGCTTGGACCCGGGGTCCTATAATTCACCCCTCCACTTT | CASSLDPGSYNSPLHF
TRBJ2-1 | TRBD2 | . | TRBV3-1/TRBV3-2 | TGTGCCAGCAGCCAACTGCTAGCGGGGGGGCGCAATGAGCAGTTCTTC | CASSQLLAGGRNEQFF
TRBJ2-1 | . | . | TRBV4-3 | TGCGCCAGCAGCCAAGATCACGAGTTATACAATGAGCAGTTCTTC | CASSQDHELYNEQFF
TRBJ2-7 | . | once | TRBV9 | TGTGCCAGCAGCGTAGACCACGAAGGGGTGTACGAGCAGTACTTC | CASSVDHEGVYEQYF
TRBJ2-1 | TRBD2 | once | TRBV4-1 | TGCGCCAGCAGCCGGATAGGGACTAGCCCTTGGAATGAGCAGTTCTTC | CASSRIGTSPWNEQFF
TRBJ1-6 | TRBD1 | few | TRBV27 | TGTGCCAGCAACTCGGGACAGGGCAGGTCACCCCTCCACTTT | CASNSGQGRSPLHF
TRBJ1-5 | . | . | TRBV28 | TGTGCCAGCAGCCGCGGACAGTTCAATCAGCCCCAGCATTTT | CASSRGQFNQPQHF
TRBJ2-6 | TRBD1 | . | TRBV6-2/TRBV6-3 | TGTGCCAGCAGCTCTACCTTCCGGGACAGGGTCGCCTCTGGGGCCAACGTCCTGACTTTC | CASSSTFRDRVASGANVLTF
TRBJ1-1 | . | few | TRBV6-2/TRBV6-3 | TGTGCCAGCAGTCCATTCGACAGGATGACTGAAGCTTTCTTT | CASSPFDRMTEAFF
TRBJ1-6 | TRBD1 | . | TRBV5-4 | TGTGCCAGCAGCAGACAGGGTATTACCTCCTATAATTCACCCCTCCACTTT | CASSRQGITSYNSPLHF
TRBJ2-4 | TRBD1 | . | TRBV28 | TGTGCCAGCAGTGAACAGGGGGCGCGAACCAAAAACATTCAGTACTTC | CASSEQGARTKNIQYF
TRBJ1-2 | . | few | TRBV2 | TGTGCCAGCAGTGACTGGACAGACTATGGCTACACCTTC | CASSDWTDYGYTF
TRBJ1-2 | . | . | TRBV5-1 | TGCGCCAGCAGCAGAGAGCAGGAGCGCTACACCTTC | CASSREQERYTF
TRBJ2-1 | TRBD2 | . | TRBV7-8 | TGTGCCAGCAGCTTAGGGCCGGGACTAGCGTCCTACAATGAGCAGTTCTTC | CASSLGPGLASYNEQFF
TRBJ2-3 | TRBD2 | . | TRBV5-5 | TGTGCCAGCAGCCACGGGGGGGCCCTTAGCACAGATACGCAGTATTTT | CASSHGGALSTDTQYF
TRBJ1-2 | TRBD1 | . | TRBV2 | TGTGCCACAGCTCGGGACAGAGGAAACTATGGCTACACCTTC | CATARDRGNYGYTF
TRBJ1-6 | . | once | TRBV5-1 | TGCGCCAGCAGCTTGGATGCAGTGCATAATTCACCCCTCCACTTT | CASSLDAVHNSPLHF
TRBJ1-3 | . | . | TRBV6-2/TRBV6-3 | TGTGCCAGCAGTCAGACGGATTCTGGAAACACCATATATTTT | CASSQTDSGNTIYF
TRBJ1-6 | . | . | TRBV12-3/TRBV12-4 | TGTGCCAGCAGACAGCTTTATAATTCACCCCTCCACTTT | CASRQLYNSPLHF